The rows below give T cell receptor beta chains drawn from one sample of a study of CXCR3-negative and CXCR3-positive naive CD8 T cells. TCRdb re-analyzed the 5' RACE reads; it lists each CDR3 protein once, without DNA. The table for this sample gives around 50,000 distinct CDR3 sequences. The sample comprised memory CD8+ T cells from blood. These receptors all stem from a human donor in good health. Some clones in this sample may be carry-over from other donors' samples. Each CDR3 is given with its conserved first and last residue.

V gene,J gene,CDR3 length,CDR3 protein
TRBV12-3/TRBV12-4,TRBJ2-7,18,CASSQLGFIRALSYEQYF
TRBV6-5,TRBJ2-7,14,CASSYIGGANEQYF
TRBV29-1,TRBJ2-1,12,CSVGQDRDEQFF
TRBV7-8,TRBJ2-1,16,CASSLTSGASGNEQFF
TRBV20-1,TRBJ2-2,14,CSAAPPKDTGELFF
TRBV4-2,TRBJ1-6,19,CASSQVLGLLSSYNSPLHF
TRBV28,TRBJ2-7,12,CASSPRADEQYF
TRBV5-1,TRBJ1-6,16,CASSLIRAADNSPLHF
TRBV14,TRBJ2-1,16,CASSHPGQPSYNEQFF
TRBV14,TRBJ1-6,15,CASSQDGTGGIHLHF
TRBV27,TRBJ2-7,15,CASSLETSGLGEQYF
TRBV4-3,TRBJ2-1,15,CASSQVTGKENEQFF
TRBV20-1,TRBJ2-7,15,CSARDLAGSSYEQYF
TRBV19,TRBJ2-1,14,CASSIGAGGNEQFF
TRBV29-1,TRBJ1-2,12,CSVGATLDGYTF
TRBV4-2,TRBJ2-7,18,CASSQDSILGQGAYEQYF
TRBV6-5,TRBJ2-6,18,CASSYFAAPSTGANVLTF
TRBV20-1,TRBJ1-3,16,CSARGGTSDSGNTIYF
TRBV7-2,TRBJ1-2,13,CASSLAILEVYTF
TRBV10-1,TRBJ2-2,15,CASSEIPTNTGELFF
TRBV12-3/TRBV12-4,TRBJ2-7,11,CASSFGGEQYF
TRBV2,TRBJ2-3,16,CASSDASGGSTDTQYF
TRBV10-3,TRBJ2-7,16,CAISGAPGQGAGEQYF
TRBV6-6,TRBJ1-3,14,CASSLPDSGNTIYF
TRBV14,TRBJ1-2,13,CASSQERSYGYTF
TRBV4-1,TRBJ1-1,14,CASSQEKGRTEAFF
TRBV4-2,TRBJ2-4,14,CASSQDPPGDIQYF
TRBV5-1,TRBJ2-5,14,CASSLAEYQETQYF
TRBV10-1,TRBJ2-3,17,CASSESHEMVGGDTQYF
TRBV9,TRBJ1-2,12,CASSTGGGGYTF
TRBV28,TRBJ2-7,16,CASSLLFSGENYEQYF
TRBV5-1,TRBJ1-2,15,CASSAGQVRDYGYTF
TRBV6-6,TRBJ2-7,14,CASSPGGGVYEQYF
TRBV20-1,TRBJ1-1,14,CSARTTGDNTEAFF
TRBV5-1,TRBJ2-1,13,CASSPPSMNEQFF
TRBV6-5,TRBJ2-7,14,CASSGPGLAYEQYF
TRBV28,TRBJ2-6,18,CASSLMVGVRSGANVLTF
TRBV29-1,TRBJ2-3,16,CSVTIGAAEITDTQYF
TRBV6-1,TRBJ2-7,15,CASRPGTADLSEQYF
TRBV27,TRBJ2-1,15,CASSFSGRANNEQFF
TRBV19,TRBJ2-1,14,CASSPTASYNEQFF
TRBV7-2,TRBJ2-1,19,CASSLALAGRDSSYNEQFF
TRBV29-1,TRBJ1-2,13,CSVPRGASAGYTF
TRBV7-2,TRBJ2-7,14,CASSLLAGTYEQYF
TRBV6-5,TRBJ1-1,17,CASSYPGTGDPNTEAFF